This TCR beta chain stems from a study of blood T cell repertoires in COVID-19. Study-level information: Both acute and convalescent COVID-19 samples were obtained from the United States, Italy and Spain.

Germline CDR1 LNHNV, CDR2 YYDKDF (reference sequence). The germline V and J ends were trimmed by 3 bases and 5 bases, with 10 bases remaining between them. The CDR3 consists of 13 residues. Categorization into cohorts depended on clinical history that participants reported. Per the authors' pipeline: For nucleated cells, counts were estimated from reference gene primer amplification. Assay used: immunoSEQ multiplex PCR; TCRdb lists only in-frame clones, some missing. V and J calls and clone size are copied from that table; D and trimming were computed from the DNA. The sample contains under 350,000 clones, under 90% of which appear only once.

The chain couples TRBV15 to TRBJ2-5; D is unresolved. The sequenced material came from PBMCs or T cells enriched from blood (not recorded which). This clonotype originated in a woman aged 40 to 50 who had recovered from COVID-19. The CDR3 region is CATSSGGWETQYF. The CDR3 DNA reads TGTGCCACCAGCAGTGGCGGTTGGGAGACCCAGTACTTC.